These 9 T cell receptor beta chains were sequenced from one sample in a study of post-analysis software for immune sequencing data. General study points: Roughly five TRBV segments occurring more often in patients than controls included TRBV5-6, TRBV5-1 and TRBV20-1.

cDNA libraries of TCR beta carried unique molecular identifiers. TCRdb re-called the PCR reads with MiXCR, one entry per CDR3 protein. The data hold hundreds of thousands of distinct CDR3 sequences, with 30% observed a single time. These TCRs are of unknown antigen specificity. Sequences were obtained from blood. These receptors were obtained from a girl aged 10 to 17 with multiple sclerosis.

The chain joins TRBV20-1 to TRBJ2-1; 14 bases match TRBD2. Losses at the gene ends were 4 bases for V and 4 bases for J; bases not matched to a gene: 6. This CDR3 region has 16 residues. Germline CDR1 and CDR2: DFQATT and SNEGSKA (reference sequence). The CDR3 bases are TGCAGTGCTACCAGACTAGCGGGGGGGCGTTACAATGAGCAGTTCTTC. It encodes CSATRLAGGRYNEQFF.

This clonotype was picked up a small number of times. The CDR3 loop is CASSPPPGQGNDNGYTF. The CDR3 DNA is TGTGCCAGCAGTCCCCCCCCGGGACAGGGGAATGACAATGGCTACACCTTC. The V gene is TRBV6-6, the J gene TRBJ1-2, with TRBD1 matching 10 bases. In germline, CDR1 is MNHNY, CDR2 SVGAGI (reference sequence). The ends lost 5 bases at V and 6 bases at J; junction bases unmatched: 15. The CDR3 consists of 17 residues.

This clonotype came up a few times. The chain combines TRBV29-1 with TRBJ1-2, with D possibly TRBD1 on 6 matching bases. The CDR3 extends over 15 amino acids. Germline CDR1 is SQVTM and CDR2 is ANQGSEA. V lost 0 bases and J 4 bases, leaving 15 bases between the germline ends. For the CDR3, the DNA is TGCAGCGTTGAAGATCGGAAGGGGGTAGGCTATGGCTACACCTTC. Translation: CSVEDRKGVGYGYTF. Combining the CDR3 with reference TRBV29-1 and TRBJ1-2 gives the whole variable domain SAVISQKPSRDICQRGTSLTIQCQVDSQVTMMFWYRQQPGQSLTLIATANQGSEATYESGFVIDKFPISRPNLTFSTLTVSNMSPEDSSIYLCSVEDRKGVGYGYTFGSGTRLTVV.

In its sample, this clonotype was seen a few times. This chain links TRBV5-1 with TRBJ2-5, with 7 nucleotides matching TRBD1. Germline trimming cut 4 bases from V and 2 bases from J; bases unmatched to any gene: 8. There are 15 residues in the CDR3. Germline assignment: CDR1 SGHRS and CDR2 YFSETQ. As DNA, the CDR3 is TGCGCCAGCAGCGCGGTGGACAGGCCACAAGAGACCCAGTACTTC. Translated: CASSAVDRPQETQYF.

The rearrangement joins TRBV20-1 to TRBJ1-5; unclear D gene. Per germline, CDR1 DFQATT and CDR2 SNEGSKA (reference sequence). V was pared by 4 bases and J by 2 bases, with 6 bases between. CDR3 length: 12 residues. The CDR3 sequence: CSAKGRNQPQHF. CDR3 in DNA: TGCAGTGCTAAAGGCCGCAATCAGCCCCAGCATTTT.

The chain recombines TRBV28 with TRBJ1-3; D is perhaps TRBD1 (5 bases). CDR1 is MDHEN, CDR2 SYDVKM, per germline. Trimming cost V 7 bases and J 4 bases, with 14 bases left between them. The CDR3 is made up of 14 amino acids. CDR3 nucleotides: TGTGCCAGCACTCTCATGGGGGAGGGAAACACCATATATTTT. This sequence encodes CASTLMGEGNTIYF.

This chain connects TRBV6-1 to TRBJ2-1, with 7 nucleotides matching TRBD1. J gave up 9 bases and V 1 base, and 15 bases lay outside the gene matches. This CDR3 contains 17 residues. Looked up from germline, CDR1 is MNHNS and CDR2 is SASEGT. The CDR3 nucleotides read TGTGCCAGCAGTGAAGTGAGACAGGGAGTTCCCGGGGCTGAGCAGTTCTTC. Protein sequence: CASSEVRQGVPGAEQFF.

V is TRBV28 and J is TRBJ2-5; 13 nucleotides match TRBD2. Germline V lookup: CDR1 MDHEN, CDR2 SYDVKM. Trimming cost V 2 bases and J 4 bases; bases outside gene matches: 10. CDR3 length: 18 residues. The CDR3, as DNA: TGTGCCAGCAGTTTACCTACTAGCGGGGGGGCCATTAGAGAGACCCAGTACTTC. Translated: CASSLPTSGGAIRETQYF.

This clonotype has a handful of counts. The genes are TRBV10-3 and TRBJ2-6; D unclear. Trimming pared 9 bases from V and 4 bases from J, leaving 19 bases between. CDR1 and CDR2 from the germline V gene are ENHRY and SYGVKD. CDR3 length: 16 amino acids. DNA of the CDR3: TGTGCCATAGTGGGCGCGGAAAAGCCCGGGGCCAACGTCCTGACTTTC. Translated: CAIVGAEKPGANVLTF.